This T cell receptor (beta chain) was recovered during a study of metastatic and nonmetastatic thyroid tumors. On the study more broadly: Where malignant and benign thyroid patients were concerned, repertoires were compared across blood and tumor or nodule tissue. Findings and caveats of the study: Compared with benign nodules, malignant thyroid tumors were reported to have significantly higher TCR beta diversity in both blood and tumor.

About this clone: Its antigen is still unknown.

Patients had received no treatment of any kind before thyroid surgery. As handled by the study authors: A papillary thyroid cancer distant-metastasis classifier was built from CDR3 differences across clinicopathological groups. MiXCR re-clonotyped the PCR reads for TCRdb. For this entry, the V and J calls and clone size follow TCRdb and not the study's own pipeline. The sample carries roughly 18,000 clones, about 26% recorded once. This receptor was identified in a female donor with papillary thyroid cancer or a benign thyroid nodule (not recorded which). Some clones in this sample may be carry-over from other donors' samples. Sample: tumor tissue.

CDR3 sequence: CYGSLGKSYNSPLHF. CDR3 coding DNA: TGCTACGGGAGTCTTGGCAAGAGCTATAATTCACCCCTCCACTTT. The chain combines TRBV20-1 with TRBJ1-6, with D unclear. Germline CDR1 is DFQATT and CDR2 is SNEGSKA (reference sequence). The CDR3 contains 15 residues.